This T cell receptor beta chain emerged from a study of T cells after yellow fever vaccination. The CDR3 has 15 residues. The ends lost 3 bases at V and 4 bases at J; junction bases unmatched: 6. Germline CDR1 reads MGHRA; CDR2 reads YSYEKL. TCRdb reprocessed the 5' RACE reads via MiXCR and lists one record per CDR3 protein. The table shows some 390,000 distinct CDR3 sequences, with 15% to 20% occurring only once. The TCR sequence derives from a man younger than 35 who received the YFV17D yellow fever vaccine. The V call is TRBV4-1, the J call TRBJ1-2; TRBD1 matches at 9 bases. The source material was PBMCs, sampled before the yellow fever booster vaccination. The CDR3 nucleotides are TGCGCCAGCAGCCACCACAGGGGGCGCTTCTATGGCTACACCTTC. Its translation is CASSHHRGRFYGYTF.